This TCR beta chain stems from a study of blood T cell repertoires in COVID-19. TCRdb's table, derived via immunoSEQ multiplex PCR, lists solely in-frame clones and lacks some. This sample has some 19,000 clones, with approximately 80% found just once. The germline V gene has CDR1 SNHLY and CDR2 FYNNEI. V was shortened by 3 bases and J by 0 bases, with 6 bases between the two germline ends. The CDR3 is 13 amino acids. V usage is TRBV2 and J usage is TRBJ2-7; TRBD1 might be the D (5 bases). The TCR sequence derives from a man aged 65 to 85 with COVID-19, enrolled during active disease. Sequencing was performed on peripheral blood. CDR3: CASSDRDSYEQYF. The CDR3 bases are TGTGCCAGCAGTGACAGGGACTCCTACGAGCAGTACTTC.